Below are 23 T cell receptor beta chains sequenced from a single sample in a study of neurological immune-mediated disorders. Via MiXCR, TCRdb re-called the 5' RACE reads, giving one row per CDR3 protein. The table shows over 35,000 distinct CDR3 sequences, with 3% to 4% occurring only once. The specimen was PBMCs. Receptors originate from a man younger than 40 with multiple sclerosis.

The genes are TRBV6-2 or TRBV6-3 and TRBJ2-7, with TRBD1 matching over 7 bases. J was trimmed by 12 bases and V by 6 bases; bases with no gene match: 11. The length of the CDR3 is 12 residues. CDR1 and CDR2 from the germline V gene are MNHEY and SVGEGT. The CDR3 DNA follows: TGTGCCAGCAGCCCGAGGGGGCCTAGGACGTACTTC. Encoded protein: CASSPRGPRTYF.

This clonotype was seen many times. This sequence joins TRBV5-1 and TRBJ2-5; D is unresolved. Trimming stripped 5 bases from V and 3 bases from J, with 14 bases between. CDR1 SGHRS and CDR2 YFSETQ come from the germline V gene. The CDR3 is made up of 14 amino acids. The CDR3 region is CASRLLDGEETQYF. The CDR3 coding sequence is TGCGCCAGCAGACTACTGGATGGAGAAGAGACCCAGTACTTC. The complete variable domain, with remaining parts taken from reference TRBV5-1 and TRBJ2-5, reads KAGVTQTPRYLIKTRGQQVTLSCSPISGHRSVSWYQQTPGQGLQFLFEYFSETQRNKGNFPGRFSGRQFSNSRSEMNVSTLELGDSALYLCASRLLDGEETQYFGPGTRLLVL.

This clonotype was counted ten times or more. This chain connects TRBV4-3 to TRBJ2-7; D not resolved. The CDR3 sequence is 13 residues long. V shed 1 base and J shed 5 bases, with 9 bases lying between them. Germline assignment: CDR1 LGHNA and CDR2 YSLEER. The CDR3 nucleotides read TGCGCCAGCAGCCAAGGTCAGGCCCACGAGCAGTACTTC. It translates to CASSQGQAHEQYF.

This chain links TRBV6-2 or TRBV6-3 with TRBJ1-1, with D unresolved. CDR3 length equals 12 residues. Germline values: CDR1 MNHEY, CDR2 SVGEGT. The ends were cut back, 2 bases at V and 4 bases at J, with 5 bases in the middle. The CDR3 sequence: CASSYPPTEAFF. The CDR3 nucleotides read TGTGCCAGCAGTTACCCTCCCACTGAAGCTTTCTTT.

This chain joins TRBV12-3 or TRBV12-4 and TRBJ2-4; no clear D gene. The CDR3 contains 15 residues. Trimming cost V 6 bases and J 3 bases, with 15 bases left between them. CDR3 DNA sequence: TGTGCCAGCAGCCGATGGCCTGCTGACAAAAACATTCAGTACTTC. Protein: CASSRWPADKNIQYF.

This sequence joins TRBV5-1 and TRBJ2-5, with no clear D. CDR3 size: 14 residues. Between the trimmed V and J ends, which lost 4 bases and 5 bases, there was a span of 15 bases. In germline, CDR1 is SGHRS, CDR2 YFSETQ. In DNA, the CDR3 is TGCGCCAGCAGCCCGCGGCAGGACGGGGAGACCCAGTACTTC. It specifies CASSPRQDGETQYF.

This clonotype has ten or more counts. This chain links TRBV12-3 or TRBV12-4 with TRBJ2-5; 10 bases agree with TRBD1. V shed 7 bases, J shed 5 bases, and the junction held 4 bases outside the gene matches. This CDR3 is 13 amino acids long. CDR3 in amino acids: CASTDRGFETQYF. The CDR3 DNA follows: TGTGCCAGCACGGACAGGGGGTTCGAGACCCAGTACTTC.

This clonotype was recorded at least ten times. The V gene is TRBV12-3 or TRBV12-4, the J gene TRBJ1-4; possibly TRBD1 for D (5 bases). V gave up 3 bases and J gave up 5 bases, with 10 bases separating them. This CDR3 spans 14 amino acids. As DNA, the CDR3 is TGTGCCAGCAGTTTCATGGCAGGGAATGAAAAACTGTTTTTT. It is translated as CASSFMAGNEKLFF.

This clonotype showed up many times. The V and J genes are TRBV10-3 and TRBJ2-2, with TRBD1 as a possible D gene (5 bases). The CDR3 runs to 14 residues. The germline V and J ends were trimmed by 6 bases and 5 bases, with 13 bases remaining between them. Germline assignment: CDR1 ENHRY and CDR2 SYGVKD. The CDR3 loop is CAISPAGNTGELFF. The CDR3 DNA reads as TGTGCCATCAGCCCGGCAGGGAATACCGGGGAGCTGTTTTTT.

This clonotype appeared a few times. The gene calls are TRBV5-1 and TRBJ2-7; maybe TRBD1 (6 bases). CDR1 and CDR2 from the germline V gene are SGHRS and YFSETQ. V lost 3 bases to trimming and J lost 3 bases, with 10 bases between them. The CDR3 runs to 13 residues. The DNA of the CDR3 is TGCGCCAGCAGCTGGGACACCTACTACGAGCAGTACTTC. Translating it yields CASSWDTYYEQYF.

The rearrangement joins TRBV24-1 to TRBJ1-4, with 7 bases identical to TRBD1. Germline V gene data show CDR1 as KGHDR and CDR2 as SFDVKD. The CDR3 has 15 amino acids. J lost 6 bases, V lost 9 bases, and 12 bases had no gene match. CDR3 coding DNA: TGTGCCACCGGCGAACAGACAGGGTTAGATGAAAAACTGTTTTTT. Protein: CATGEQTGLDEKLFF.

Remarks on this clonotype: A read error may be the cause here, since a much bigger clone is one base away. V and J are TRBV9 and TRBJ1-5; D is ambiguous. CDR3 length equals 14 residues. The V gene lost 4 bases and the J gene lost 5 bases, with 13 bases spanning the gap. Germline values: CDR1 SGDLS, CDR2 YYNGEE. CDR3 region: CASSPDMGDQPQHF. The CDR3 DNA sequence: TGTGCCAGCAGCCCTGACATGGGAGATCAGCCCCAGCATTTT.

Ten or more counts support this clonotype. This chain uses TRBV12-3 or TRBV12-4 with TRBJ2-1; D is unclear. V was trimmed by 2 bases and J by 3 bases, leaving 8 bases between them. This CDR3 is 14 amino acids long. CDR3 in DNA: TGTGCCAGCAGTTTAATTCGCGGCTACAATGAGCAGTTCTTC. Encoded protein: CASSLIRGYNEQFF.

This chain joins TRBV12-2 and TRBJ1-2. TRBV12-2 is given as a pseudogene. The CDR3 is made up of 10 amino acids. CDR3 bases: TGTGCAAGGTGCATTCACGGCTACACCTTC. Translated, it gives CARCIHGYTF.

This clonotype was counted many times. The chain is built from TRBV4-1 and TRBJ1-1; D is undetermined. The CDR3 is 17 residues long. V lost 0 bases to trimming and J lost 0 bases, with 14 bases between them. Germline V gene data show CDR1 as MGHRA and CDR2 as YSYEKL. DNA for the CDR3: TGCGCCAGCAGCCAAGATAGACGAGGACCGGTGAACACTGAAGCTTTCTTT. Protein: CASSQDRRGPVNTEAFF.

There are many counts of this clonotype. This sequence joins TRBV5-1 and TRBJ1-4; the D is unclear. Per germline, CDR1 SGHRS and CDR2 YFSETQ. The CDR3 length is 14 residues. The V and J ends lost 2 bases and 8 bases respectively, with 13 bases between them. CDR3 sequence (DNA): TGCGCCAGCAGCTTAACGGCCCGGAAGGAAAAACTGTTTTTT. Protein product: CASSLTARKEKLFF.

V is TRBV24-1 and J is TRBJ1-1; D is unclear. Germline V lookup: CDR1 KGHDR, CDR2 SFDVKD. The CDR3 length is 11 residues. The V end was cut by 9 bases, the J end by 4 bases, with 8 bases between. CDR3 residues: CATQGVTEAFF. As DNA, the CDR3 is TGTGCCACCCAAGGCGTCACTGAAGCTTTCTTT.

This clonotype was counted many times. The gene calls are TRBV6-6 and TRBJ2-1; the match to TRBD1 covers 8 bases. Germline lookup yields CDR1 MNHNY and CDR2 SVGAGI (reference sequence). The J segment lost 6 bases and the V segment lost 6 bases, leaving 4 bases of the junction unmatched. CDR3 size: 13 residues. The CDR3 sequence is CASRQGEVNEQFF. In DNA form, the CDR3 reads TGTGCCAGCAGACAGGGGGAGGTCAATGAGCAGTTCTTC.

This chain joins TRBV19 and TRBJ2-5, with 9 bases fitting TRBD1. The CDR3 has 14 residues. The V segment lost 8 bases and the J segment 5 bases; nucleotides outside the gene matches: 9. Germline V gives CDR1 LNHDA, CDR2 SQIVND (reference sequence). The CDR3 DNA follows: TGTGCCAGTTCCAGGACAGGGGAAGTGGAGACCCAGTACTTC. Translating it yields CASSRTGEVETQYF.

This clonotype appeared many times. This chain joins TRBV4-1 and TRBJ1-6; 7 nucleotides align to TRBD1. This CDR3 is 14 amino acids long. J gave up 9 bases and V 1 base, and 3 bases lay outside the gene matches. CDR1 is MGHRA, CDR2 YSYEKL, per germline. CDR3 in amino acids: CASSQGDRSSPLHF. CDR3 in DNA: TGCGCCAGCAGCCAAGGGGACAGAAGTTCACCCCTCCACTTT.

Points on this clonotype: The junction and the germline gene differ at one end; a read error may be behind it. The V call is TRBV6-5, the J call TRBJ1-3; D unresolved. Germline V lookup: CDR1 MNHEY, CDR2 SVGAGI. The CDR3 has 14 amino acids. In DNA, the CDR3 is TGTGCCAGCACGGGCAAGGCGGCTGGAAAAACCATATATTTT. Its protein is CASTGKAAGKTIYF.

At least ten counts were recorded for this clonotype. V usage is TRBV29-1 and J usage is TRBJ1-4, with D unclear. With 6 bases removed from V and 7 bases from J, the gap between germline ends came to 15 bases. The CDR3 runs to 13 residues. Germline V gives CDR1 SQVTM, CDR2 ANQGSEA. In nucleotides, the CDR3 is TGCAGCGTCTATGAGGGCGTCGGTGAAAAACTGTTTTTT. Translated, it gives CSVYEGVGEKLFF.

A remark on this clonotype: A much larger clone lies a single base off, so this may be a read error. Here the CDR3 omits its conserved ending phenylalanine or tryptophan, so a read error is the likely source. This chain joins TRBV12-3 or TRBV12-4 and TRBJ2-7; D is possibly TRBD1 (5 bases). V was clipped by 9 bases and J by 7 bases, with 22 bases between them. This CDR3 region has 14 residues. The CDR3 DNA follows: TGTGCCAGTAGGGGTGGGCCCATTGGAAGGGAGCAGTACATC. It codes for CASRGGPIGREQYI.